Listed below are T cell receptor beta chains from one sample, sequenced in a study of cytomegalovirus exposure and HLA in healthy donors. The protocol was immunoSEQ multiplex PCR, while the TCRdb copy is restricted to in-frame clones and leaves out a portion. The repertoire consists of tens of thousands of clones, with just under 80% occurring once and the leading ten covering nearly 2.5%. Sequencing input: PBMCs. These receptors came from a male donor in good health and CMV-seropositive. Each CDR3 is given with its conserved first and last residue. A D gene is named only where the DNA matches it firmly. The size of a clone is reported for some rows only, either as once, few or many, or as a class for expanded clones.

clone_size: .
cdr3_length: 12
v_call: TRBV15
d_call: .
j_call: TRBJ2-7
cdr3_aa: CATSSSSYEQYF
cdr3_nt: TGTGCCACCAGCAGCTCCTCCTACGAGCAGTACTTC

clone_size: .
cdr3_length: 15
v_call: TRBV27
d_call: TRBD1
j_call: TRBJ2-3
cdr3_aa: CASSLYRGGTDTQYF
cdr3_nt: TGTGCCAGCAGTTTATACAGGGGAGGCACAGATACGCAGTATTTT

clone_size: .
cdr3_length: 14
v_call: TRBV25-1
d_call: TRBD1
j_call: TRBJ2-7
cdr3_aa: CASSKDRGSYEQYF
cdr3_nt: TGTGCCAGCAGCAAGGACAGGGGATCCTACGAGCAGTACTTC

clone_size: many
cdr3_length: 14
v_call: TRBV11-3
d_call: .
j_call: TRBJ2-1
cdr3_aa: CASSLTPGSAEQFF
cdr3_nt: TGTGCCAGCAGCTTAACCCCGGGATCGGCTGAGCAGTTCTTC

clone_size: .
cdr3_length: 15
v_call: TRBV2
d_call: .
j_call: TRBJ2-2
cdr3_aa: CASRETTGQTGELFF
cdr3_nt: TGTGCCAGCAGGGAAACGACAGGACAGACCGGGGAGCTGTTTTTT

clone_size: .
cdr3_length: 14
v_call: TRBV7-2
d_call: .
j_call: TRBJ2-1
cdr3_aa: CASSLGGDYNEQFF
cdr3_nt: TGTGCCAGCAGCCTTGGGGGCGACTACAATGAGCAGTTCTTC

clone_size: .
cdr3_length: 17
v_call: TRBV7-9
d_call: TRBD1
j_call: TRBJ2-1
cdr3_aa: CASSLAGGGRGLNEQFF
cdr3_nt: TGTGCCAGCAGCTTAGCGGGGGGAGGCAGGGGGCTGAATGAGCAGTTCTTC

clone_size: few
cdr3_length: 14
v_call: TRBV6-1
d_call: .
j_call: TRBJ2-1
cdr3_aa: CASKWTASYNEQFF
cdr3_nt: TGTGCCAGCAAATGGACAGCGTCCTACAATGAGCAGTTCTTC

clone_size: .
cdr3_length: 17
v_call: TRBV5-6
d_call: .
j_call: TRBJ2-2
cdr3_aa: CASSRGGGVGSTGELFF
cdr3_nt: TGTGCCAGCAGCAGAGGTGGGGGCGTTGGATCCACCGGGGAGCTGTTTTTT

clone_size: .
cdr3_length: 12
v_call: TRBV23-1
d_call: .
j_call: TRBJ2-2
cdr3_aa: CASTPNTGELFF
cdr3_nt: TGCGCCAGCACTCCGAACACCGGGGAGCTGTTTTTT

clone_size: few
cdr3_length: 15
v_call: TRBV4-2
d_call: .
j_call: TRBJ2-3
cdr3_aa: CASSRSSENTDTQYF
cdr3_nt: TGTGCCAGCAGCAGGTCAAGCGAGAACACAGATACGCAGTATTTT

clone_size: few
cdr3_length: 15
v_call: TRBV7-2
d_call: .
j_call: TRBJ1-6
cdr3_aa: CASSLARRGDSPLHF
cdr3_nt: TGTGCCAGCAGCTTAGCGCGCCGGGGGGATTCACCCCTCCACTTT